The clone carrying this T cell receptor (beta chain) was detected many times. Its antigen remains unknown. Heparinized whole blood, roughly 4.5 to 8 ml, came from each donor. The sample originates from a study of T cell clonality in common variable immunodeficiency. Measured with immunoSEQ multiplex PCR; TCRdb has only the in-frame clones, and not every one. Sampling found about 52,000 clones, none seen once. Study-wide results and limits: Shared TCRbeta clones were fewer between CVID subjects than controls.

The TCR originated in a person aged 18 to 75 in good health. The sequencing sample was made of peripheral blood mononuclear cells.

Here the CDR3 reads CASSATRAPVSGNTIYF. The CDR3 bases that were read are TGCGCCAGCAGTGCAACCAGGGCTCCTGTCTCTGGAAACACC. The chain links TRBV23-1 to TRBJ1-3; perhaps TRBD1 as D (5 bases). The read terminates 3 residues before the CDR3 end, so the remaining end is supplied by the germline J gene. TRBV23-1 is placed among ORFs of uncertain function. This CDR3 comprises 17 residues. Trimming pared 5 bases from V and 0 bases from J, leaving 17 bases between.